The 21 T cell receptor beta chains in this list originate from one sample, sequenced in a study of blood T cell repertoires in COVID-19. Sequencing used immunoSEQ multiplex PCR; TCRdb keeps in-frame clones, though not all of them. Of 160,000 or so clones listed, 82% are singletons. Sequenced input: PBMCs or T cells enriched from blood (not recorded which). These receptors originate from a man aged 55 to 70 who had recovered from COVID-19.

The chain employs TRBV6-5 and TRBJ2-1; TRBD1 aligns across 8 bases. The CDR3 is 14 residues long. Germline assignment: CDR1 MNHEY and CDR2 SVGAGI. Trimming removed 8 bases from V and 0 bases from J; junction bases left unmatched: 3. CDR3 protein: CASQTGGSYNEQFF. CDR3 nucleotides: TGTGCCAGCCAAACAGGGGGCTCCTACAATGAGCAGTTCTTC.

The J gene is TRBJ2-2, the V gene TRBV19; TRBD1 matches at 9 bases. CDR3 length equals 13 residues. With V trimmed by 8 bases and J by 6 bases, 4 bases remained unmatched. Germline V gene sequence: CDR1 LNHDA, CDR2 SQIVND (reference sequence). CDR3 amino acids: CASAGTGPGELFF. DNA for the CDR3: TGTGCCAGTGCGGGGACAGGGCCCGGGGAGCTGTTTTTT.

The CDR3 protein is CATSEGDRALNTGELFF. The CDR3 DNA sequence: TGTGCCACCAGTGAGGGGGACAGGGCTTTGAACACCGGGGAGCTGTTTTTT. V gene TRBV24-1 combines with J gene TRBJ2-2; TRBD1 matches 9 bases. V was clipped by 4 bases and J by 1 base; unmatched bases: 6. This CDR3 contains 17 residues. Germline V CDR1 and CDR2: KGHDR, SFDVKD.

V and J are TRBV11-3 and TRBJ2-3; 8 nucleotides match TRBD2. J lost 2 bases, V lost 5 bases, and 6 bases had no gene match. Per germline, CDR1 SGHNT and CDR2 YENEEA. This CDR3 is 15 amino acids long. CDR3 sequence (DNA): TGTGCCAGCAGCCTAACTAGCGGTTACACAGATACGCAGTATTTT. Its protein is CASSLTSGYTDTQYF. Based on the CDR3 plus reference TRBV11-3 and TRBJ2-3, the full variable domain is EAGVVQSPRYKIIEKKQPVAFWCNPISGHNTLYWYLQNLGQGPELLIRYENEEAVDDSQLPKDRFSAERLKGVDSTLKIQPAELGDSAVYLCASSLTSGYTDTQYFGPGTRLTVL.

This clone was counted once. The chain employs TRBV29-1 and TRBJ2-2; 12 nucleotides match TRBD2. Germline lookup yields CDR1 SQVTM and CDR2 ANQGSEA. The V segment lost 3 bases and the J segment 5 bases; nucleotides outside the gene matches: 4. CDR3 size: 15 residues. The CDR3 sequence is CSVDSGLAGTGELFF. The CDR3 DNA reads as TGCAGCGTTGACTCCGGACTAGCGGGGACCGGGGAGCTGTTTTTT.

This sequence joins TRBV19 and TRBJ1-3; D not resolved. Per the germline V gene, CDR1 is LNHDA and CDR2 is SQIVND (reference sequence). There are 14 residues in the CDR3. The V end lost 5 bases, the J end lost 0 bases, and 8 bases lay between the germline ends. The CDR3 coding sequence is TGTGCCAGTAGTGTACAGAGCTCTGGAAACACCATATATTTT. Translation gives CASSVQSSGNTIYF. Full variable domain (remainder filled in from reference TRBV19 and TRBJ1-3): DGGITQSPKYLFRKEGQNVTLSCEQNLNHDAMYWYRQDPGQGLRLIYYSQIVNDFQKGDIAEGYSVSREKKESFPLTVTSAQKNPTAFYLCASSVQSSGNTIYFGEGSWLTVV.

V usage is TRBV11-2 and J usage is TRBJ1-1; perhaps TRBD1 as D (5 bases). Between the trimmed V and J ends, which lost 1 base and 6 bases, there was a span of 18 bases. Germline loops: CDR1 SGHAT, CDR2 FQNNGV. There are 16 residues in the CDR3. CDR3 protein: CASSLVQGWSPPEAFF. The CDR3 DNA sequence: TGTGCCAGCAGCTTAGTTCAGGGTTGGTCCCCCCCTGAAGCTTTCTTT.

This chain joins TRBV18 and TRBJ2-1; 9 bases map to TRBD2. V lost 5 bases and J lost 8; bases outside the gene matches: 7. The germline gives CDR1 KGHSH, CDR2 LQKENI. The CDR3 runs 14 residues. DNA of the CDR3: TGTGCCAGCTCAGAGCGGGGGGCGGACGATGAGCAGTTCTTC. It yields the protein CASSERGADDEQFF. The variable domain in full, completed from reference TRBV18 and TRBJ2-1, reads NAGVMQNPRHLVRRRGQEARLRCSPMKGHSHVYWYRQLPEEGLKFMVYLQKENIIDESGMPKERFSAEFPKEGPSILRIQQVVRGDSAAYFCASSERGADDEQFFGPGTRLTVL.

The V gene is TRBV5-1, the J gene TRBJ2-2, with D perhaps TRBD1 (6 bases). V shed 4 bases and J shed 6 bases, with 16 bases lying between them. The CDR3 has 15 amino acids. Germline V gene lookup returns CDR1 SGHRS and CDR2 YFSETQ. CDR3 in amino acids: CASSGSGVGSGELFF. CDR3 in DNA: TGCGCCAGCAGCGGATCAGGGGTAGGGTCCGGGGAGCTGTTTTTT.

The CDR3 bases are TGTGCCAGCAGCCCAATTTTTTCCTCCTACAATGAGCAGTTCTTC. It is translated as CASSPIFSSYNEQFF. The gene calls are TRBV14 and TRBJ2-1; D is unclear. CDR3 length: 15 residues. The V gene's germline CDR1 is SGHDN and CDR2 FVKESK. Trimming left V 4 bases short and J 0 bases short, with 10 bases between.

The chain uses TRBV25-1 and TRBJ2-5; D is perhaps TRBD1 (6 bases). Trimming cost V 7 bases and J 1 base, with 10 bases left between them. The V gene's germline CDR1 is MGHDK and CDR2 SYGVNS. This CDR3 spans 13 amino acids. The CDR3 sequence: CASKWDTQETQYF. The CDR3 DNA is TGTGCCAGCAAATGGGACACCCAAGAGACCCAGTACTTC.

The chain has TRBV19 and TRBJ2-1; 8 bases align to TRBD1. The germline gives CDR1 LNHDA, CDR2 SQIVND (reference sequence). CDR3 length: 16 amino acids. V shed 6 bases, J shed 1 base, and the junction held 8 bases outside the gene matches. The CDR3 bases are TGTGCCAGTAGAATAAGACAGGGGCTTTCCTACAATGAGCAGTTCTTC. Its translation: CASRIRQGLSYNEQFF.

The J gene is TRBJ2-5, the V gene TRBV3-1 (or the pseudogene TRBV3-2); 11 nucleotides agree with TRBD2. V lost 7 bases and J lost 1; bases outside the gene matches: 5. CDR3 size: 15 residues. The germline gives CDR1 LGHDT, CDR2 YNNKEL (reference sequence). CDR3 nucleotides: TGTGCCAGCATTCATCTAGCGGGAGGCCAAGAGACCCAGTACTTC. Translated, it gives CASIHLAGGQETQYF.

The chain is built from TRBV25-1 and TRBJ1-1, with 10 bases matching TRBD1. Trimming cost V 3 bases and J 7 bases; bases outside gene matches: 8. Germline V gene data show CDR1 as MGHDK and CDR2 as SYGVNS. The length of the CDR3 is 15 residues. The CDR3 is CASSEPRGQGDEAFF. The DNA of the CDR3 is TGTGCCAGCAGTGAGCCCCGAGGACAGGGGGATGAAGCTTTCTTT. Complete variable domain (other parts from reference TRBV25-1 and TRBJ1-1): EADIYQTPRYLVIGTGKKITLECSQTMGHDKMYWYQQDPGMELHLIHYSYGVNSTEKGDLSSESTVSRIRTEHFPLTLESARPSHTSQYLCASSEPRGQGDEAFFGQGTRLTVV.

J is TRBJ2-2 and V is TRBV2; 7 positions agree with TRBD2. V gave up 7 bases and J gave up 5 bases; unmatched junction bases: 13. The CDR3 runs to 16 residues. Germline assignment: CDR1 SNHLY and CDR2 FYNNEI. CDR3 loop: CASTASGILSTGELFF. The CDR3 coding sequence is TGTGCCAGCACCGCAAGCGGGATTCTAAGTACCGGGGAGCTGTTTTTT. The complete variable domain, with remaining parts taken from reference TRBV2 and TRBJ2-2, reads EPEVTQTPSHQVTQMGQEVILRCVPISNHLYFYWYRQILGQKVEFLVSFYNNEISEKSEIFDDQFSVERPDGSNFTLKIRSTKLEDSAMYFCASTASGILSTGELFFGEGSRLTVL.

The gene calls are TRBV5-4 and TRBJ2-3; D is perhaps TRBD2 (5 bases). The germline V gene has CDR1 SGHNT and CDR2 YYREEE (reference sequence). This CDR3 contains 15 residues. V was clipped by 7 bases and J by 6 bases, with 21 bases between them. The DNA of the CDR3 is TGTGCCAGCCATCCTGCGGGCCGGACCGAGGATACGCAGTATTTT. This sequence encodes CASHPAGRTEDTQYF.

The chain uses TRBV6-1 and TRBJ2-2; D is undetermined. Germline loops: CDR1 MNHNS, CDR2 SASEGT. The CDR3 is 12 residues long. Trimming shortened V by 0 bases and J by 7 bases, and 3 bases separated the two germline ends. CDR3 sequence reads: CASSEAIGELFF. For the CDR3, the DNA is TGTGCCAGCAGTGAAGCTATCGGGGAGCTGTTTTTT.

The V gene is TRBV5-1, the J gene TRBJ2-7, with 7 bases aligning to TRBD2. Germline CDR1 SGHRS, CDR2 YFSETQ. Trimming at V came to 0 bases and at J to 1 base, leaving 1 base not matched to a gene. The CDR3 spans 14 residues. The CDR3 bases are TGCGCCAGCAGCTTGGTCGGGGGGTCCTACGAGCAGTACTTC. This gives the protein CASSLVGGSYEQYF.

In DNA form, the CDR3 reads TGTGCCAGCTCACCATTAGCTAGCGGGTCCAGCTCCTACGAGCAGTACTTC. Translated: CASSPLASGSSSYEQYF. The V and J genes are TRBV18 and TRBJ2-7, with 8 bases matching TRBD2. The ends lost 2 bases at V and 0 bases at J; junction bases unmatched: 9. Germline CDR1 KGHSH, CDR2 LQKENI. CDR3 size: 17 residues. The full variable domain, completed using reference TRBV18 and TRBJ2-7, is NAGVMQNPRHLVRRRGQEARLRCSPMKGHSHVYWYRQLPEEGLKFMVYLQKENIIDESGMPKERFSAEFPKEGPSILRIQQVVRGDSAAYFCASSPLASGSSSYEQYFGPGTRLTVT.

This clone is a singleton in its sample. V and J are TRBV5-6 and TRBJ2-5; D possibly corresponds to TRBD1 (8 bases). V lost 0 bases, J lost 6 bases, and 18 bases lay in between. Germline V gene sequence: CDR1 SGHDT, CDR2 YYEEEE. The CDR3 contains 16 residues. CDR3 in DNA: TGTGCCAGCAGCTTGGCAGGACAGGGAGGGGGAAAGACCCAGTACTTC. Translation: CASSLAGQGGGKTQYF. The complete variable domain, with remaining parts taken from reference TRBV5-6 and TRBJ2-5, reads DAGVTQSPTHLIKTRGQQVTLRCSPKSGHDTVSWYQQALGQGPQFIFQYYEEEERQRGNFPDRFSGHQFPNYSSELNVNALLLGDSALYLCASSLAGQGGGKTQYFGPGTRLLVL.

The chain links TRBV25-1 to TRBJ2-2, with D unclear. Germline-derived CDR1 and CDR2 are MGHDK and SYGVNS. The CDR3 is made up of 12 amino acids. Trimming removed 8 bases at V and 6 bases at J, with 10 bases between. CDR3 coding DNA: TGTGCCAGCTCTCCACGGGCCGGGGAGCTGTTTTTT. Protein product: CASSPRAGELFF.